Each of the 3 T cell receptor beta chains below was sequenced from the same sample in a study of T cells after yellow fever vaccination. TCRdb analysed the 5' RACE reads with MiXCR anew, one entry per CDR3 protein. The sample contains about 230,000 distinct CDR3 sequences, more than 6.5% of which appear only once. This material consisted of CD4+ T cells sorted from PBMCs, taken on the day of the yellow fever booster vaccination. All receptors derive from a man in his thirties or forties who received the YFV17D yellow fever vaccine.

This clonotype was detected ten times or more. The chain carries TRBV7-2 and TRBJ2-3; maybe TRBD1 (6 bases). Trimming stripped 7 bases from V and 0 bases from J, with 17 bases between. This CDR3 is built from 16 residues. The germline gives CDR1 SGHTA, CDR2 FQGNSA. The CDR3 region has the DNA TGTGCCAGCACCCTAGGGGGTTTCACTAGCACAGATACGCAGTATTTT. Protein: CASTLGGFTSTDTQYF.

In its sample, this clonotype was seen many times. This CDR3 reads CASSQDKTGTYEQYF. CDR3 in DNA: TGCGCCAGCAGCCAAGATAAGACAGGGACTTACGAGCAGTACTTC. V is TRBV4-3 and J is TRBJ2-7; tentatively, D is TRBD1 (7 bases). V was trimmed by 0 bases and J by 4 bases, leaving 13 bases between them. This CDR3 region has 15 residues. CDR1 is LGHNA, CDR2 YSLEER, per germline.

This clonotype was detected only a few times. V usage is TRBV7-9 and J usage is TRBJ2-7, with TRBD1 identical over 9 bases. Germline values: CDR1 SEHNR, CDR2 FQNEAQ (reference sequence). CDR3 size: 14 residues. With V trimmed by 5 bases and J by 4 bases, 6 bases remained unmatched. CDR3 sequence reads: CASSGTGRLYEQYF. For the CDR3, the DNA is TGTGCCAGCAGCGGGACAGGGAGGTTATACGAGCAGTACTTC.